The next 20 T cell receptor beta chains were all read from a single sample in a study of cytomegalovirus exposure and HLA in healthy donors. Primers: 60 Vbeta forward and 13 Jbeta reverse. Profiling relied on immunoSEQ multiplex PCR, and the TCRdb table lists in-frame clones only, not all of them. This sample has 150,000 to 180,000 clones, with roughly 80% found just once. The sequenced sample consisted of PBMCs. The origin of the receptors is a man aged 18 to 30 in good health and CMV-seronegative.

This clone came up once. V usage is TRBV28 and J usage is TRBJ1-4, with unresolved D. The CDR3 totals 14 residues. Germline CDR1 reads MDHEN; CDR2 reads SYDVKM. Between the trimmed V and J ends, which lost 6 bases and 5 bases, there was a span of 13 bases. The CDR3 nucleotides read TGTGCCAGCAGCCAAGAGGCAGTCAATGAAAAACTGTTTTTT. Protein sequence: CASSQEAVNEKLFF. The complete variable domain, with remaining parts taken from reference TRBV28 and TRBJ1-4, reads DVKVTQSSRYLVKRTGEKVFLECVQDMDHENMFWYRQDPGLGLRLIYFSYDVKMKEKGDIPEGYSVSREKKERFSLILESASTNQTSMYLCASSQEAVNEKLFFGSGTQLSVL.

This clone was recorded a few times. Here the CDR3 reads CASSLMGRSDTQYF. CDR3 DNA sequence: TGTGCCAGCAGCCTAATGGGGAGGTCAGATACGCAGTATTTT. The chain combines TRBV7-8 with TRBJ2-3, with TRBD2 as a possible D gene (6 bases). The CDR3 is 14 amino acids. Between the trimmed V and J ends, which lost 5 bases and 4 bases, there was a span of 13 bases. Germline loops: CDR1 SGHVS, CDR2 FQNEAQ.

CDR3 loop: CALTTARGNQPQHF. CDR3 coding DNA: TGTGCCTTGACGACAGCTCGGGGCAATCAGCCCCAGCATTTT. The chain recombines TRBV30 with TRBJ1-5; weak D call: TRBD1 (5 bases). V was pared by 7 bases and J by 2 bases, with 15 bases between. The CDR3 is made up of 14 amino acids. Germline V gives CDR1 GTSNPN, CDR2 SVGIG (reference sequence).

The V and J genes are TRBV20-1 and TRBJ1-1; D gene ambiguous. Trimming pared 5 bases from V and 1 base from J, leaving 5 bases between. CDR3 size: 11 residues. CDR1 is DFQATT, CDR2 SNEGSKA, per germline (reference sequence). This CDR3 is CSAPTNTEAFF. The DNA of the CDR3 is TGCAGTGCTCCTACGAACACTGAAGCTTTCTTT.

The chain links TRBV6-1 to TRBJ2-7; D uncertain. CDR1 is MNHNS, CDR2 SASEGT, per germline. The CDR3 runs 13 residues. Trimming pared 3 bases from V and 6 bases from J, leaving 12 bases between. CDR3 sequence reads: CASSDLSLSEQYF. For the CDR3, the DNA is TGTGCCAGCAGTGACCTCTCTTTGTCCGAGCAGTACTTC.

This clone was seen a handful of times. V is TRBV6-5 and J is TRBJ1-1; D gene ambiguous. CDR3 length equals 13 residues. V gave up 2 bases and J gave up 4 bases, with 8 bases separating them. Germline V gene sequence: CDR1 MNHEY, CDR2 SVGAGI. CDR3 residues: CASSYRRATEAFF. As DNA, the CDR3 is TGTGCCAGCAGTTACCGGCGGGCCACTGAAGCTTTCTTT.

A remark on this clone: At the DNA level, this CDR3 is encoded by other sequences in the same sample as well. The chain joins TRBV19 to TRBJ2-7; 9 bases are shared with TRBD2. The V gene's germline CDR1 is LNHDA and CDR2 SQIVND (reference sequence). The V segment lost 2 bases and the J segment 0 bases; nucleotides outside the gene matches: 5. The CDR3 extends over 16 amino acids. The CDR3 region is CASSIRAGGDSYEQYF. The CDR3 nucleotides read TGTGCCAGTAGTATACGAGCGGGGGGAGACTCCTACGAGCAGTACTTC.

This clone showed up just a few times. The CDR3 bases are TGTGCCAGTAGACTGGGACTAGCGGGAGGGAACAATGAGCAGTTCTTC. It specifies CASRLGLAGGNNEQFF. J is TRBJ2-1 and V is TRBV19; 16 positions agree with TRBD2. Germline V lookup: CDR1 LNHDA, CDR2 SQIVND (reference sequence). The length of the CDR3 is 16 residues. V was clipped by 6 bases and J by 5 bases; unmatched bases: 4.

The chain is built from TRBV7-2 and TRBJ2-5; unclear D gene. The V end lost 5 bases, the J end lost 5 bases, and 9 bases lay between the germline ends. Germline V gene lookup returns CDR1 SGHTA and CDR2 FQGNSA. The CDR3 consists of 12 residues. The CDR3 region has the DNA TGTGCCAGCAGCCCAACCGAGGAGACCCAGTACTTC. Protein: CASSPTEETQYF.

The CDR3 DNA reads as TGCGCCAGCAGCATCGGGACAGGCAACACTGAAGCTTTCTTT. Amino acids: CASSIGTGNTEAFF. V and J are TRBV5-1 and TRBJ1-1; 8 bases are shared with TRBD1. Germline CDR1 is SGHRS and CDR2 is YFSETQ. The CDR3 is 14 residues long. V shed 4 bases, J shed 2 bases, and the junction held 4 bases outside the gene matches. Full variable domain (remainder filled in from reference TRBV5-1 and TRBJ1-1): KAGVTQTPRYLIKTRGQQVTLSCSPISGHRSVSWYQQTPGQGLQFLFEYFSETQRNKGNFPGRFSGRQFSNSRSEMNVSTLELGDSALYLCASSIGTGNTEAFFGQGTRLTVV.

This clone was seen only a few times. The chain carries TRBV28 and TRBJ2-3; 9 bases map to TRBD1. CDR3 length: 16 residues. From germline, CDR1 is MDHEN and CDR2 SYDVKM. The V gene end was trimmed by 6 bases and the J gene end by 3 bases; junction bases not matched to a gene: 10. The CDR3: CASSWLETGGTDTQYF. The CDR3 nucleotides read TGTGCCAGCAGCTGGCTTGAGACAGGGGGTACAGATACGCAGTATTTT.

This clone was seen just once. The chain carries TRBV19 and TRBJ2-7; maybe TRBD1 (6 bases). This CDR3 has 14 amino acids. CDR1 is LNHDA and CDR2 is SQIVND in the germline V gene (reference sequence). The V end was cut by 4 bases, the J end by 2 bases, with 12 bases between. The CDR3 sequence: CASSSDQGPYEQYF. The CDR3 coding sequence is TGTGCCAGTAGTAGCGACCAGGGGCCCTACGAGCAGTACTTC.

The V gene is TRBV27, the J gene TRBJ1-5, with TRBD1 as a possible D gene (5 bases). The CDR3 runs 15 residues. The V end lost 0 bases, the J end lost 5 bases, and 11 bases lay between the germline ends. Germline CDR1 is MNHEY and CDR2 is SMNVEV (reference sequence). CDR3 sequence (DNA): TGTGCCAGCAGTTTATCGTGGGGCAGCTATCAGCCCCAGCATTTT. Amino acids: CASSLSWGSYQPQHF.

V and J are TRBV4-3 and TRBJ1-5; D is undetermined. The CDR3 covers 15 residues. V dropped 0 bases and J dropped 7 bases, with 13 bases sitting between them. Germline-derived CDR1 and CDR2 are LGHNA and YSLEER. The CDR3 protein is CASSQDLYVGQPQHF. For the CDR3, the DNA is TGCGCCAGCAGCCAAGATCTGTATGTGGGCCAGCCCCAGCATTTT.

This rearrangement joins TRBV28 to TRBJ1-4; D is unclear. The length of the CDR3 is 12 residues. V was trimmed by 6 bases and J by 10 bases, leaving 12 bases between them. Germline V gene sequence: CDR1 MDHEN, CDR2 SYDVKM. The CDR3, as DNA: TGTGCCAGCAGACCGTCCGAACTAAAACTGTTTTTT. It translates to CASRPSELKLFF.

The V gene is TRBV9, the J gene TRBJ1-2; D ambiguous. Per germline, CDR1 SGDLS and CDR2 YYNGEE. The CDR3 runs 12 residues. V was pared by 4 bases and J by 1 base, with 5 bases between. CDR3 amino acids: CASSTSNYGYTF. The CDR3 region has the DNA TGTGCCAGCAGCACGAGTAACTATGGCTACACCTTC.

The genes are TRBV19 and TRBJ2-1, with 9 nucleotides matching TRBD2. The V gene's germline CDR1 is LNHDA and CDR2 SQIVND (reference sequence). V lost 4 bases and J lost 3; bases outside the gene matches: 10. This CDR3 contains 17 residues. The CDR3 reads CASSRQGGRADYNEQFF. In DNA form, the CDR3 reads TGTGCCAGTAGTAGACAGGGCGGGAGGGCTGACTACAATGAGCAGTTCTTC.

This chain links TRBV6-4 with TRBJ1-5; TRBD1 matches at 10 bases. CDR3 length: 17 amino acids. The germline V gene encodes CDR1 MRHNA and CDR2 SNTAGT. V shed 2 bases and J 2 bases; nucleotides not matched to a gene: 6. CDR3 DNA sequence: TGTGCCAGCAGTGACCGGGGGACAGGGGATTGCAATCAGCCCCAGCATTTT. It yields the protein CASSDRGTGDCNQPQHF.

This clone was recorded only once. For the CDR3, the DNA is TGTGCCAGCAGTTCGGCAGGGGGTCAGCCCCAGCATTTT. It is translated as CASSSAGGQPQHF. The chain has TRBV27 and TRBJ1-5, with 7 nucleotides matching TRBD1. Germline V lookup: CDR1 MNHEY, CDR2 SMNVEV (reference sequence). This CDR3 has 13 residues. J gave up 6 bases and V 4 bases, and 3 bases lay outside the gene matches.

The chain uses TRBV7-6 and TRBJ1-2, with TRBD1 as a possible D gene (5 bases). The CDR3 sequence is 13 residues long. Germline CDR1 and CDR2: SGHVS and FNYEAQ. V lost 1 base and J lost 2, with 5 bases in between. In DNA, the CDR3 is TGTGCCAGCAGCTTAGAGGGGAACTATGGCTACACCTTC. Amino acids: CASSLEGNYGYTF. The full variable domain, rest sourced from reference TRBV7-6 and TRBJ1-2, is GAGVSQSPRYKVTKRGQDVALRCDPISGHVSLYWYRQALGQGPEFLTYFNYEAQQDKSGLPNDRFSAERPEGSISTLTIQRTEQRDSAMYRCASSLEGNYGYTFGSGTRLTVV.